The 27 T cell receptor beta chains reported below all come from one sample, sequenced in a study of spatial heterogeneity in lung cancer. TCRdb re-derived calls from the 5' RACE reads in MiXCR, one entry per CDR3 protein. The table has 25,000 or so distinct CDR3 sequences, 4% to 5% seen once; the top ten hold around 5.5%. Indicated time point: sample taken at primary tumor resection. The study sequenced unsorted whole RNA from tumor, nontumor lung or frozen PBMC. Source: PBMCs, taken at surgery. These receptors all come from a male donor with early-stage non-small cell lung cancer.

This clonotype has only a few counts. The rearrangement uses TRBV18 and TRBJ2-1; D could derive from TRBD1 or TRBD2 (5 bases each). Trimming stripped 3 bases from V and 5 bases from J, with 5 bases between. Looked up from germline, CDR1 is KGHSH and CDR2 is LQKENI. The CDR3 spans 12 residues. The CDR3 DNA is TGTGCCAGCTCACCGGGGGACAATGAGCAGTTCTTC. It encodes CASSPGDNEQFF.

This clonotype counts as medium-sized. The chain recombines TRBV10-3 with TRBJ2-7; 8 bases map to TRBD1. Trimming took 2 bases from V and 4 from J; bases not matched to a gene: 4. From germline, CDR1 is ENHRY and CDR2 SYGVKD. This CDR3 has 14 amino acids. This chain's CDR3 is CAISEGQGAYEQYF. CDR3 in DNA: TGTGCCATCAGTGAGGGTCAGGGGGCATACGAGCAGTACTTC.

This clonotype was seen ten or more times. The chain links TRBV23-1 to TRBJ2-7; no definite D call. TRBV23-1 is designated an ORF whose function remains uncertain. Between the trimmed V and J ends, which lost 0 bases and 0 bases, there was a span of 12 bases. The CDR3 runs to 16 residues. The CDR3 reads CASSQSYGRTSYEQYF. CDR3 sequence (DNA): TGCGCCAGCAGTCAATCCTACGGGCGGACCTCCTACGAGCAGTACTTC.

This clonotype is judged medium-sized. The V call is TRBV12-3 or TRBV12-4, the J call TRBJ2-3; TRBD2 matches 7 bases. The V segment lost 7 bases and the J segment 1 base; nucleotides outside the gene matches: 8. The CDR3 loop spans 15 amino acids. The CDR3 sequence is CASTLTGGGTDTQYF. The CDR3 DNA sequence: TGTGCCAGCACCCTCACGGGAGGAGGCACAGATACGCAGTATTTT.

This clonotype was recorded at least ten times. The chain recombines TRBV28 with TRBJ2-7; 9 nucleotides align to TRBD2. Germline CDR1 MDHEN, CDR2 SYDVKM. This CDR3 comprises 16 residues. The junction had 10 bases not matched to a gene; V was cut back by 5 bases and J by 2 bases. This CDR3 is CASSPPSSGKPYEQYF. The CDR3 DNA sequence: TGTGCCAGCAGTCCCCCCTCTAGCGGGAAACCCTACGAGCAGTACTTC. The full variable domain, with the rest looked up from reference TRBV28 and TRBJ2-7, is DVKVTQSSRYLVKRTGEKVFLECVQDMDHENMFWYRQDPGLGLRLIYFSYDVKMKEKGDIPEGYSVSREKKERFSLILESASTNQTSMYLCASSPPSSGKPYEQYFGPGTRLTVT.

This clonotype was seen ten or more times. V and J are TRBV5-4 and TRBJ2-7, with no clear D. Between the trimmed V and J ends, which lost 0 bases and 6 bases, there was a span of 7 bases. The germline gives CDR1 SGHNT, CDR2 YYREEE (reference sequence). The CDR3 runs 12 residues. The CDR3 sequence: CASSLGLGEQYF. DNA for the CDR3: TGTGCCAGCAGCTTGGGGCTTGGCGAGCAGTACTTC.

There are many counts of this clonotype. The CDR3 DNA follows: TGTGCCAGCAGTTCCGGGACAGGGATGTCCGAGCAGTACTTC. Amino acid sequence: CASSSGTGMSEQYF. V and J are TRBV12-3 or TRBV12-4 and TRBJ2-7; 9 nucleotides agree with TRBD1. V shed 4 bases, J shed 6 bases, and the junction held 7 bases outside the gene matches. CDR3 length equals 14 residues.

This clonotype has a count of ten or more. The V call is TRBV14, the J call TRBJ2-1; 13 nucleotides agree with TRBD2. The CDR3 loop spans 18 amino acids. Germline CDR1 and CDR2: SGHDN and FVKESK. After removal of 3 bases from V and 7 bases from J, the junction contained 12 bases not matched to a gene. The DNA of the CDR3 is TGTGCCAGCAGCCAGGACCGCATACTAGCGGGAGGGCCGAATGAGCAGTTCTTC. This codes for CASSQDRILAGGPNEQFF.

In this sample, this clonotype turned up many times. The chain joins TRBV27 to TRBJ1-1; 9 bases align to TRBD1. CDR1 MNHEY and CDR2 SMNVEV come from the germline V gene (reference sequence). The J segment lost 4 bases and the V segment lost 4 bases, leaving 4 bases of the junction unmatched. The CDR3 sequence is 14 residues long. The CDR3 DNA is TGTGCCAGCAGTTCCTGGACAGGGGCCACTGAAGCTTTCTTT. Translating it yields CASSSWTGATEAFF.

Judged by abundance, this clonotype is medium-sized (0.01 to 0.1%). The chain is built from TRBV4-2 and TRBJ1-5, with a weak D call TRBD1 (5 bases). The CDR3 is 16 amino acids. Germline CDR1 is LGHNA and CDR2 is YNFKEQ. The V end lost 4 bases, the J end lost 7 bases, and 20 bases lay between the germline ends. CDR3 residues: CASSREFGAAEQPQHF. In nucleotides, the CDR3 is TGTGCCAGCAGCCGAGAGTTCGGGGCGGCGGAGCAGCCCCAGCATTTT.

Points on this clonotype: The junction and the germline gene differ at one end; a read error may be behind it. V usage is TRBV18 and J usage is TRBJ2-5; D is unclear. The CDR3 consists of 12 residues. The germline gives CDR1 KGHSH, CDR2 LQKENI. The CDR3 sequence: CASSRYQETQYF. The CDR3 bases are TGTGCCAGCTCACGGTACCAGGAGACCCAGTACTTC.

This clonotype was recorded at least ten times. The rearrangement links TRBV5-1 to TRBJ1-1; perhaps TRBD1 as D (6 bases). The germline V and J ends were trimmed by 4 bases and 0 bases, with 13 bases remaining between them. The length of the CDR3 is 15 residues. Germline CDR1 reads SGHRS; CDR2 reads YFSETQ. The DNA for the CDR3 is TGCGCCAGCAGCCCTGGGGACACCATGAACACTGAAGCTTTCTTT. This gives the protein CASSPGDTMNTEAFF.

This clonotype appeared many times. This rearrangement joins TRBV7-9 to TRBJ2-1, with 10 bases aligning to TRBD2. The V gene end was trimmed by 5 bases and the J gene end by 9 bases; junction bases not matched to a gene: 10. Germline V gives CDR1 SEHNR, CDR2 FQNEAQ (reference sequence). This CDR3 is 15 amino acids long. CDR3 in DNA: TGTGCCAGCAGCACAACAGCGGGGGGGCCCCGTGAGCAGTTCTTC. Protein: CASSTTAGGPREQFF.

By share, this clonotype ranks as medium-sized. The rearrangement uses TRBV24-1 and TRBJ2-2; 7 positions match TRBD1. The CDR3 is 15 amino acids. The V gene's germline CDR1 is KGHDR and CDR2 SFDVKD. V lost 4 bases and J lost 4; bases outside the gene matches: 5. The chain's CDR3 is CATSDQDRPTGELFF. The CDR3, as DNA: TGTGCCACCAGTGACCAGGACAGGCCCACCGGGGAGCTGTTTTTT.

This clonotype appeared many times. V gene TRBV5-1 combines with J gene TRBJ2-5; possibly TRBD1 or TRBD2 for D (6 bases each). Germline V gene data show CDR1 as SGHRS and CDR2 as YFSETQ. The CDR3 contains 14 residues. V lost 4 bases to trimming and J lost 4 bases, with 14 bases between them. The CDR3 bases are TGCGCCAGCAGCACCCACGGGGGCGGAGAGACCCAGTACTTC. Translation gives CASSTHGGGETQYF.

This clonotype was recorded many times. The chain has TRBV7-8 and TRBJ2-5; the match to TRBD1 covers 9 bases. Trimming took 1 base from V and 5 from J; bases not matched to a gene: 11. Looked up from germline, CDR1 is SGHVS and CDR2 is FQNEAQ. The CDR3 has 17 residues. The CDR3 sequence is CASSLVPTYRGRETQYF. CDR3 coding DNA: TGTGCCAGCAGCTTAGTGCCTACATACAGGGGGCGGGAGACCCAGTACTTC.

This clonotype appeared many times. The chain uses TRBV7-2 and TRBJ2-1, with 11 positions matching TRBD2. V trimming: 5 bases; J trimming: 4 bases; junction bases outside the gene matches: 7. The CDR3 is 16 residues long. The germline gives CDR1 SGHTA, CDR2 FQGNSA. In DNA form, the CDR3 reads TGTGCCAGCAGCGCAACTAGCGGGGGACTGTACAATGAGCAGTTCTTC. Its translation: CASSATSGGLYNEQFF.

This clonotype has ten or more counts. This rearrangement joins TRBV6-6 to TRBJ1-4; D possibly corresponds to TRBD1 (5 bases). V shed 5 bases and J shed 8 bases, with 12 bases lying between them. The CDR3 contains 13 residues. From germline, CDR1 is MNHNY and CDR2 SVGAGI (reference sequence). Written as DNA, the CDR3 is TGTGCCAGCAGTATTAGGGGAGAGGAAAAACTGTTTTTT. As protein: CASSIRGEEKLFF.

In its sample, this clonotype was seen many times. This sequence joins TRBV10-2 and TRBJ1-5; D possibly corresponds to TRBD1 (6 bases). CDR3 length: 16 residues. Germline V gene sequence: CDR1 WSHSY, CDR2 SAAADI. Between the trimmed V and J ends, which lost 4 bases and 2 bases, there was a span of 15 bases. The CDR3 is CASSAADSGGNQPQHF. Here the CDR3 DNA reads TGCGCCAGCAGTGCGGCGGACAGCGGTGGCAATCAGCCCCAGCATTTT.

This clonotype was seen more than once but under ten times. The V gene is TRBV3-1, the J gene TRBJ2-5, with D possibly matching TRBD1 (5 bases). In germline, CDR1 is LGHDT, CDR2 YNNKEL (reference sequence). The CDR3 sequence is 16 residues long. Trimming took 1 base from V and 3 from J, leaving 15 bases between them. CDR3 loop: CASSQVSVGAEETQYF. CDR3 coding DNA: TGTGCCAGCAGCCAAGTGTCTGTTGGGGCGGAAGAGACCCAGTACTTC.

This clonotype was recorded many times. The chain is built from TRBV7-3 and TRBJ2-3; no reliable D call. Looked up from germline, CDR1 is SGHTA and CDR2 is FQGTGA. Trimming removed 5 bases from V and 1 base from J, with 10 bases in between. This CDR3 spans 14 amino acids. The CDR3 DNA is TGTGCCAGCAGCAGGGATCAGGGCACAGATACGCAGTATTTT. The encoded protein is CASSRDQGTDTQYF.

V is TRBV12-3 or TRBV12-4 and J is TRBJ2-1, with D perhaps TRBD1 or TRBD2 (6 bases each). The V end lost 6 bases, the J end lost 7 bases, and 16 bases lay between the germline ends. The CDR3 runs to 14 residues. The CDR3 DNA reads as TGTGCCAGCAGCCCCGGGGGCAGCCTTAATGAGCAGTTCTTC. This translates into CASSPGGSLNEQFF.

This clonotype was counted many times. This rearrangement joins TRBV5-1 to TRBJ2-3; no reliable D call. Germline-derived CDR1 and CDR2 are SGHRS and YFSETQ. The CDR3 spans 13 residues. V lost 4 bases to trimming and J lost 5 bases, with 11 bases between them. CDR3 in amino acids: CASSPSLGDTQYF. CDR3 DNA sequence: TGCGCCAGCAGCCCGTCTTTAGGAGATACGCAGTATTTT. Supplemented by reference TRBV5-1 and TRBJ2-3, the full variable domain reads KAGVTQTPRYLIKTRGQQVTLSCSPISGHRSVSWYQQTPGQGLQFLFEYFSETQRNKGNFPGRFSGRQFSNSRSEMNVSTLELGDSALYLCASSPSLGDTQYFGPGTRLTVL.

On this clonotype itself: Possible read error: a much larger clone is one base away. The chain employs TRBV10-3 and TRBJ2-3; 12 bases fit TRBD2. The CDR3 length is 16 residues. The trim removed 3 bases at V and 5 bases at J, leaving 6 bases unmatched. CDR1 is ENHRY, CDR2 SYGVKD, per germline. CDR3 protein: CAISERLAGEEDTQYF. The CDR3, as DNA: TGTGCCATCAGTGAAAGACTAGCGGGGGAAGAAGATACGCAGTATTTT.

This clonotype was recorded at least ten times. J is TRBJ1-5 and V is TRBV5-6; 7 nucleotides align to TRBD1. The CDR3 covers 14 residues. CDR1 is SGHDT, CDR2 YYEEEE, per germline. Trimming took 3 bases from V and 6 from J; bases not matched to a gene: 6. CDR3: CASSSTGSVQPQHF. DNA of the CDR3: TGTGCCAGCAGCTCGACAGGGTCTGTTCAGCCCCAGCATTTT.

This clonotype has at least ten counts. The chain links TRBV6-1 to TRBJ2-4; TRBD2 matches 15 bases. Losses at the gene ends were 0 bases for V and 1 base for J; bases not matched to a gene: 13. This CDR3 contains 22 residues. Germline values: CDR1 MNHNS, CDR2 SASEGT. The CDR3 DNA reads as TGTGCCAGCAGTGAAGCCCTCGTCGGACTAGCGGGGGGGCTGATGGCCAAAAACATTCAGTACTTC. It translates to CASSEALVGLAGGLMAKNIQYF.

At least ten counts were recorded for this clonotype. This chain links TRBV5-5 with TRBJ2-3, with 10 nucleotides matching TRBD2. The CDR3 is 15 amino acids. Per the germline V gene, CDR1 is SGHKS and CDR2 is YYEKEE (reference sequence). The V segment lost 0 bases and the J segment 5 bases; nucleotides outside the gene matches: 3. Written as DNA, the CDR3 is TGTGCCAGCAGCTTGGGGCTAGCGGGAGTAGATACGCAGTATTTT. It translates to CASSLGLAGVDTQYF. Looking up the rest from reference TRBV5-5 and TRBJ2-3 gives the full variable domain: DAGVTQSPTHLIKTRGQQVTLRCSPISGHKSVSWYQQVLGQGPQFIFQYYEKEERGRGNFPDRFSARQFPNYSSELNVNALLLGDSALYLCASSLGLAGVDTQYFGPGTRLTVL.